A selection of T cell receptor beta chains follows, all from one sample in a study of T cells in localized non-small cell lung cancer. The data were produced by immunoSEQ multiplex PCR, yet TCRdb's version contains in-frame clones alone and is incomplete. This table holds 1,500 to 2,000 clones, 19% found once. The sequenced sample was normal lung tissue next to the tumor, obtained before any cancer treatment. These receptors were taken from a woman between 35 and 70 years old with stage I lung adenocarcinoma. Both conserved end residues are part of each CDR3. A D gene is named only where the DNA matches it firmly. The listing skips clone size in some rows; elsewhere it reads once, few, many or a size class.

- | - | TRBJ2-3 | TRBV29-1 | TGCAGCGTTGCGAGGGCTCTCGAAGATACGCAGTATTTT | CSVARALEDTQYF
- | - | TRBJ2-3 | TRBV14 | TGTGCCAGCAGCCAAGATCCGGCAGGATCTAGCACAGATACGCAGTATTTT | CASSQDPAGSSTDTQYF
- | few | TRBJ2-7 | TRBV6-8 | TGTGCCAGCAGTCCCGGACAGCCGACCGACGAGCAGTACTTC | CASSPGQPTDEQYF
- | - | TRBJ2-5 | TRBV7-5 | TGTGCCAGCAGGTTTGGTCGCGGGGGGCAAGAGACCCAGTACTTC | CASRFGRGGQETQYF
TRBD2 | many | TRBJ2-5 | TRBV11-3 | TGTGCCAGCAGCTTAGATGCGGGGGGGGAGACCCAGTACTTC | CASSLDAGGETQYF
- | - | TRBJ2-5 | TRBV6-8 | TGTGCCAGCAGTCTGGACGAGCAAGAGACCCAGTACTTC | CASSLDEQETQYF
- | once | TRBJ1-1 | TRBV19 | TGTGCCAGTAGTCCTCGGACGCTGGCGGCGAACACTGAAGCTTTCTTT | CASSPRTLAANTEAFF
TRBD2 | few | TRBJ2-3 | TRBV11-3 | TGTGCCAGCAGCTTAGATAGCCCTAGCGGGGTATCTAGCACAGATACGCAGTATTTT | CASSLDSPSGVSSTDTQYF
TRBD1 | few | TRBJ2-7 | TRBV19 | TGTGCCAGTAGTTGGACAGGGGGAGGCTACGAGCAGTACTTC | CASSWTGGGYEQYF
- | - | TRBJ1-2 | TRBV25-1 | TGTGCCAGCAGTGAATATGGTAGACGAGGGAACTATGGCTACACCTTC | CASSEYGRRGNYGYTF
TRBD2 | - | TRBJ2-1 | TRBV11-3 | TGTGCCAGCAGCTCTAAGGGGGAGCGGGGGGGATACAATGAGCAGTTCTTC | CASSSKGERGGYNEQFF
- | - | TRBJ2-2 | TRBV5-1 | TGCGCCAGCAGCGGCGGGACTCAGAACACCGGGGAGCTGTTTTTT | CASSGGTQNTGELFF
- | many | TRBJ1-1 | TRBV11-3 | TGTGCCAGCAGCTCTAGGACAGAGAACACTGAAGCTTTCTTT | CASSSRTENTEAFF
TRBD1 | - | TRBJ1-1 | TRBV9 | TGTGCCAGCAGCGTAGGAGGGACAGGGGAGGCGGCTTTCTTT | CASSVGGTGEAAFF
TRBD1 | - | TRBJ2-1 | TRBV19 | TGTGCCAGTAGTATAGAGAGACCGGGACAGGGTAGCAATGAGCAGTTCTTC | CASSIERPGQGSNEQFF
- | - | TRBJ1-1 | TRBV29-1 | TGCAGCGTGGGACGGCAGGGCTCTGAAGCTTTCTTT | CSVGRQGSEAFF